This T cell receptor (beta chain) was captured in a study of blood T cell repertoires in COVID-19. Measured with immunoSEQ multiplex PCR; TCRdb has only the in-frame clones, and not every one. The data show about 120,000 clones, 90% seen once. Germline V gene data show CDR1 as SGHDT and CDR2 as YYEEEE. The CDR3 sequence is 12 residues long. V shed 4 bases and J 7 bases; nucleotides not matched to a gene: 1. The sample consisted of peripheral blood. This TCR came from a woman aged 55-69 years with COVID-19, enrolled during active disease. The chain joins TRBV5-6 to TRBJ1-2; 10 nucleotides match TRBD1. In DNA, the CDR3 is TGTGCCAGCAGCGGGGACAGGGGTGGCTACACCTTC. It codes for CASSGDRGGYTF. The full variable domain, its missing parts supplied by reference TRBV5-6 and TRBJ1-2, is DAGVTQSPTHLIKTRGQQVTLRCSPKSGHDTVSWYQQALGQGPQFIFQYYEEEERQRGNFPDRFSGHQFPNYSSELNVNALLLGDSALYLCASSGDRGGYTFGSGTRLTVV.